What follows are 32 T cell receptor beta chains derived from one specimen sequenced in a study of T cell repertoires in cytomegalovirus infection. The antigens of these receptors remain unknown. From the reads, TCRdb called clonotypes with MiXCR, one entry per CDR3 protein. This sample has tens of thousands of distinct CDR3 sequences, with about 19% found just once. The sample in question was CD8+ T cells from cultured PBMCs, obtained from culture after CMV antigen stimulation. The receptor source for this set is a human donor in good health (CMV status not recorded). Some clones in this sample may be carry-over from other donors' samples.

The chain uses TRBV7-3 and TRBJ2-5; D is undetermined. Germline V lookup: CDR1 SGHTA, CDR2 FQGTGA. The ends were cut back, 3 bases at V and 4 bases at J, with 6 bases in the middle. This CDR3 is built from 12 residues. The CDR3 spells CASSFDGETQYF. The CDR3 coding sequence is TGTGCCAGCAGCTTCGATGGAGAGACCCAGTACTTC.

The genes are TRBV4-1 and TRBJ1-5; 10 bases map to TRBD1. The trim removed 0 bases at V and 4 bases at J, leaving 15 bases unmatched. Germline V lookup: CDR1 MGHRA, CDR2 YSYEKL. This CDR3 has 20 residues. The CDR3: CASSQDLQSPGQGINQPQHF. The CDR3, as DNA: TGCGCCAGCAGCCAAGATCTGCAATCACCGGGACAGGGGATAAATCAGCCCCAGCATTTT.

This clonotype was counted a few times. The rearrangement uses TRBV7-8 and TRBJ2-3; 7 nucleotides line up with TRBD2. CDR1 SGHVS and CDR2 FQNEAQ come from the germline V gene. The V segment lost 5 bases and the J segment 4 bases; nucleotides outside the gene matches: 6. CDR3 length equals 14 residues. Written as DNA, the CDR3 is TGTGCCAGCAGCCTCGAGCGGGGAGCAGATACGCAGTATTTT. Translation: CASSLERGADTQYF.

This clonotype turned up a few times. The V call is TRBV7-9, the J call TRBJ1-1, with D uncertain. Per germline, CDR1 SEHNR and CDR2 FQNEAQ (reference sequence). This CDR3 contains 13 residues. The ends were cut back, 6 bases at V and 6 bases at J, with 14 bases in the middle. CDR3 loop: CASSSAAPPEAFF. Written as DNA, the CDR3 is TGTGCCAGCAGTTCCGCGGCCCCCCCTGAAGCTTTCTTT. Filled out from reference TRBV7-9 and TRBJ1-1, the complete variable domain reads DTGVSQNPRHKITKRGQNVTFRCDPISEHNRLYWYRQTLGQGPEFLTYFQNEAQLEKSRLLSDRFSAERPKGSFSTLEIQRTEQGDSAMYLCASSSAAPPEAFFGQGTRLTVV.

In this sample, this clonotype turned up a few times. As DNA, the CDR3 is TGTGCCAGCAGCTTTCGGCGATCCTACGAGCAGTACTTC. It codes for CASSFRRSYEQYF. The rearrangement joins TRBV7-6 to TRBJ2-7; D unresolved. The germline gives CDR1 SGHVS, CDR2 FNYEAQ. This CDR3 region has 13 residues. V lost 3 bases and J 1 base, leaving 7 bases between the germline ends.

This clonotype has a count of ten or more. The chain links TRBV7-2 to TRBJ1-5; D is undetermined. Germline V CDR1 and CDR2: SGHTA, FQGNSA. The CDR3 extends over 15 amino acids. With 5 bases removed from V and 5 bases from J, the gap between germline ends came to 16 bases. The DNA of the CDR3 is TGTGCCAGCAGCCCTCGGTGGTCCCCGGATCAGCCCCAGCATTTT. Amino acid sequence: CASSPRWSPDQPQHF.

This clonotype was counted between two and nine times. The CDR3 DNA reads as TGTGCCAGCAGTCCCATCGGTACCTCGGAGGCAGATACGCAGTATTTT. Its protein product is CASSPIGTSEADTQYF. This chain links TRBV12-3 or TRBV12-4 with TRBJ2-3, with D perhaps matching TRBD2 (5 bases). Between the trimmed V and J ends, which lost 5 bases and 4 bases, there was a span of 19 bases. The CDR3 extends over 16 amino acids.

V usage is TRBV7-9 and J usage is TRBJ2-1, with D unresolved. CDR1 is SEHNR and CDR2 is FQNEAQ in the germline V gene (reference sequence). CDR3 size: 16 residues. The germline V and J ends were trimmed by 0 bases and 4 bases, with 13 bases remaining between them. For the CDR3, the DNA is TGTGCCAGCAGCTTAGCGCAGGCGGAAAATTACAATGAGCAGTTCTTC. This gives the protein CASSLAQAENYNEQFF.

A few counts support this clonotype. The chain joins TRBV12-3 or TRBV12-4 to TRBJ2-5; a weak D match, TRBD2 (5 bases). The V gene lost 6 bases and the J gene lost 5 bases, with 25 bases spanning the gap. The CDR3 runs 17 residues. The CDR3 sequence is CASSPTDEGWVWETQYF. The CDR3 bases are TGTGCCAGCAGCCCGACCGACGAGGGATGGGTTTGGGAGACCCAGTACTTC.

The rearrangement joins TRBV19 to TRBJ1-1, with D unresolved. The CDR3 spans 12 residues. Trimming took 7 bases from V and 11 from J, leaving 17 bases between them. Germline assignment: CDR1 LNHDA and CDR2 SQIVND (reference sequence). The CDR3 loop is CASTSDSGLAFF. Written as DNA, the CDR3 is TGTGCCAGTACCTCAGATAGTGGCCTGGCTTTCTTT.

The V and J genes are TRBV27 and TRBJ1-6, with D hard to call. Germline V gene data show CDR1 as MNHEY and CDR2 as SMNVEV (reference sequence). Deletions cut 6 bases from V and 6 bases from J, with 15 bases between. The CDR3 length is 15 residues. DNA for the CDR3: TGTGCCAGCAGCCCCTTACGAGAGATTAATTCACCCCTCCACTTT. Amino acid sequence: CASSPLREINSPLHF.

This sequence joins TRBV20-1 and TRBJ1-3; possibly TRBD1 for D (6 bases). The CDR3 is 15 amino acids. The V end lost 2 bases, the J end lost 0 bases, and 11 bases lay between the germline ends. Germline loops: CDR1 DFQATT, CDR2 SNEGSKA (reference sequence). The CDR3 sequence: CSARPDSRSGNTIYF. The CDR3 nucleotides read TGCAGTGCTAGACCGGACAGTCGCTCTGGAAACACCATATATTTT.

The J gene is TRBJ2-3, the V gene TRBV7-2, with D perhaps matching TRBD2 (7 bases). Germline V CDR1 and CDR2: SGHTA, FQGNSA. This CDR3 has 15 residues. V shed 1 base and J shed 6 bases, with 14 bases lying between them. Here the CDR3 reads CASSLVEGRGDTQYF. The CDR3 DNA reads as TGTGCCAGCAGCTTAGTAGAGGGGAGGGGGGATACGCAGTATTTT.

The V and J genes are TRBV12-3 or TRBV12-4 and TRBJ2-7; no firm D call. The CDR3 is 14 amino acids. The V gene lost 6 bases and the J gene lost 6 bases, with 18 bases spanning the gap. CDR3 protein: CASSPLRSDSEQYF. In nucleotides, the CDR3 is TGTGCCAGCAGCCCGCTCCGGTCTGATAGCGAGCAGTACTTC.

This clonotype appeared a few times. V and J are TRBV7-2 and TRBJ2-6, with TRBD1 matching over 10 bases. Germline CDR1 SGHTA, CDR2 FQGNSA. V lost 1 base to trimming and J lost 3 bases; unmatched junction nucleotides: 3. This CDR3 has 17 residues. CDR3 sequence (DNA): TGTGCCAGCAGCTTAGTGGACAGGGGGATTGGGGCCAACGTCCTGACTTTC. Encoded protein: CASSLVDRGIGANVLTF.

This clonotype was recorded a few times. V and J are TRBV6-5 and TRBJ1-2; D gene unclear. This CDR3 is built from 12 residues. V was pared by 7 bases and J by 8 bases, with 14 bases between. Germline values: CDR1 MNHEY, CDR2 SVGAGI. CDR3: CASIGLFGGYTF. DNA of the CDR3: TGTGCCAGCATTGGACTGTTCGGAGGCTACACCTTC.

The gene calls are TRBV6-2 or TRBV6-3 and TRBJ1-1; D might be TRBD1 (5 bases). V shed 2 bases and J shed 4 bases, with 14 bases lying between them. There are 15 residues in the CDR3. Germline assignment: CDR1 MNHEY and CDR2 SVGEGT. The CDR3 nucleotides read TGTGCCAGCAGTTACACCCCTGGGGCAGGCACTGAAGCTTTCTTT. Translated, it gives CASSYTPGAGTEAFF.

This clonotype occurred many times. The DNA of the CDR3 is TGTGCCAGCAGCTTAGAGGTGTCGGCCGTGGACACTGAAGCTTTCTTT. Amino acids: CASSLEVSAVDTEAFF. This chain links TRBV7-2 with TRBJ1-1; D not certain. This CDR3 comprises 16 residues. From germline, CDR1 is SGHTA and CDR2 FQGNSA. Trimming stripped 1 base from V and 3 bases from J, with 15 bases between.

The V gene is TRBV28, the J gene TRBJ2-7, with 10 nucleotides matching TRBD2. V lost 2 bases, J lost 5 bases, and 18 bases stayed unmatched. The germline gives CDR1 MDHEN, CDR2 SYDVKM. The CDR3 consists of 19 residues. This chain's CDR3 is CASSLAASGGARVPHEQYF. CDR3 in DNA: TGTGCCAGCAGTTTAGCAGCCAGCGGGGGGGCCCGAGTTCCTCACGAGCAGTACTTC.

The chain recombines TRBV7-2 with TRBJ2-7; no reliable D call. Trimming stripped 3 bases from V and 5 bases from J, with 11 bases between. Looked up from germline, CDR1 is SGHTA and CDR2 is FQGNSA. The CDR3 is made up of 13 amino acids. The CDR3 region has the DNA TGTGCCAGCAGCTTTAAAGGGTTCCACGAGCAGTACTTC. This translates into CASSFKGFHEQYF. The full variable domain, with the rest looked up from reference TRBV7-2 and TRBJ2-7, is GAGVSQSPSNKVTEKGKDVELRCDPISGHTALYWYRQSLGQGLEFLIYFQGNSAPDKSGLPSDRFSAERTGGSVSTLTIQRTQQEDSAVYLCASSFKGFHEQYFGPGTRLTVT.

The J gene is TRBJ2-1, the V gene TRBV6-2 or TRBV6-3, with TRBD2 matching over 13 bases. The CDR3 is 17 amino acids. Germline CDR1 MNHEY, CDR2 SVGEGT. Trimming removed 8 bases from V and 7 bases from J; junction bases left unmatched: 14. CDR3: CASAIRTSGGPMNEQFF. DNA of the CDR3: TGTGCCAGCGCCATCCGGACTAGCGGGGGCCCGATGAATGAGCAGTTCTTC.

The V gene is TRBV6-1, the J gene TRBJ2-1; D ambiguous. Germline-derived CDR1 and CDR2 are MNHNS and SASEGT. CDR3 size: 13 residues. The V end lost 6 bases, the J end lost 4 bases, and 10 bases lay between the germline ends. The CDR3 DNA follows: TGTGCCAGCAGCCCCGCGGTATACAATGAGCAGTTCTTC. It codes for CASSPAVYNEQFF.

This clonotype was seen repeatedly, ten times or more. The chain uses TRBV4-3 and TRBJ2-7; 9 bases line up with TRBD1. Trimming removed 0 bases from V and 3 bases from J; junction bases left unmatched: 12. The germline CDR1 and CDR2 sequences are LGHNA and YSLEER. The CDR3 is 18 residues long. CDR3 region: CASSQDLTGGLLDYEQYF. In DNA, the CDR3 is TGCGCCAGCAGCCAAGATTTGACAGGGGGTCTACTTGACTACGAGCAGTACTTC.

The chain carries TRBV19 and TRBJ2-3; D unresolved. The CDR3 sequence is 13 residues long. Germline V CDR1 and CDR2: LNHDA, SQIVND (reference sequence). The ends were cut back, 3 bases at V and 6 bases at J, with 10 bases in the middle. The chain's CDR3 is CASSIVLPDTQYF. The CDR3 nucleotides are TGTGCCAGTAGTATCGTACTCCCGGATACGCAGTATTTT.

This clonotype has only a few counts. The chain uses TRBV27 and TRBJ1-5; the D gene is possibly TRBD1 (6 bases). Germline V gene lookup returns CDR1 MNHEY and CDR2 SMNVEV (reference sequence). The CDR3 has 15 residues. Trimming removed 1 base at V and 5 bases at J, with 12 bases between. The CDR3 DNA reads TGTGCCAGCAGTTTATTGGGGGGCAGGGATCAGCCCCAGCATTTT. It yields the protein CASSLLGGRDQPQHF.

In DNA form, the CDR3 reads TGTGCCAGCAGCCCGTTTCCCGCTGGGGCCAACGTCCTGACTTTC. This codes for CASSPFPAGANVLTF. The chain combines TRBV2 with TRBJ2-6; no definite D call. The V gene lost 6 bases and the J gene lost 2 bases, with 11 bases spanning the gap. The CDR3 sequence is 15 residues long. Germline lookup yields CDR1 SNHLY and CDR2 FYNNEI.

The gene calls are TRBV6-2 or TRBV6-3 and TRBJ2-5; D gene uncertain. The CDR3 is 11 residues long. V gave up 3 bases and J gave up 8 bases, with 7 bases separating them. Germline values: CDR1 MNHEY, CDR2 SVGEGT. The CDR3 reads CASSYGDTQYF. For the CDR3, the DNA is TGTGCCAGCAGTTATGGAGATACCCAGTACTTC.

The genes are TRBV7-8 and TRBJ1-6; D is unresolved. CDR1 and CDR2 from the germline V gene are SGHVS and FQNEAQ. The CDR3 is 16 amino acids. The germline V and J ends were trimmed by 1 base and 5 bases, with 12 bases remaining between them. The CDR3 sequence: CASSLVVNRNNSPLHF. The CDR3, as DNA: TGTGCCAGCAGCTTAGTTGTCAACAGAAATAATTCACCCCTCCACTTT.

The V call is TRBV12-3 or TRBV12-4, the J call TRBJ1-4; D may be TRBD1 (6 bases). V lost 6 bases and J lost 0, with 11 bases in between. This CDR3 comprises 15 residues. The CDR3, as DNA: TGTGCCAGCAGGGTCAGGGACACAACTAATGAAAAACTGTTTTTT. Translation gives CASRVRDTTNEKLFF.

DNA of the CDR3: TGTGCCAGCAGAGTCGTTTCTTGTTTTGCCTACGAGCAGTACTTC. Its translation: CASRVVSCFAYEQYF. The chain employs TRBV7-8 and TRBJ2-7; D gene ambiguous. The CDR3 is made up of 15 amino acids. Trimming left V 6 bases short and J 2 bases short, with 17 bases between. Germline-derived CDR1 and CDR2 are SGHVS and FQNEAQ. The variable domain in full, with the rest retrieved from reference TRBV7-8 and TRBJ2-7, is GAGVSQSPRYKVAKRGQDVALRCDPISGHVSLFWYQQALGQGPEFLTYFQNEAQLDKSGLPSDRFFAERPEGSVSTLKIQRTQQEDSAVYLCASRVVSCFAYEQYFGPGTRLTVT.

On this clonotype itself: A much larger clonotype is one base distant, so this may be a read error. In this CDR3 the conserved last residue, phenylalanine or tryptophan, is missing, so a read error is likely. The gene calls are TRBV5-1 and TRBJ1-6; 7 bases align to TRBD1. Trimming at V came to 4 bases and at J to 5 bases, leaving 6 bases not matched to a gene. CDR1 and CDR2 from the germline V gene are SGHRS and YFSETQ. The CDR3 sequence is 15 residues long. CDR3 DNA sequence: TGCGCCAGCAGCAAAGGGACAGTGAATAATTCACCCCTCCACTTA. As protein: CASSKGTVNNSPLHL.

This clonotype was counted between two and nine times. This rearrangement joins TRBV6-5 to TRBJ1-2, with D hard to call. Between the trimmed V and J ends, which lost 2 bases and 7 bases, there was a span of 8 bases. CDR3 length equals 12 residues. CDR1 is MNHEY and CDR2 is SVGAGI in the germline V gene. CDR3 nucleotide sequence: TGTGCCAGCAGTTACGGGCCGGTTGGCTACACCTTC. This translates into CASSYGPVGYTF.